One sample yielded the 14 T cell receptor beta chains listed below, sequenced in a study of T cells in Graves' hyperthyroidism and ophthalmopathy. From RNA transcripts, TCR beta CDR3 regions were amplified. A set of HTBI primers served as the primers for a first-round RT-PCR of the TCR CDR3. A single record per CDR3 protein comes from TCRdb applying MiXCR to the multiplex PCR reads. The data contain 600,000 to 800,000 distinct CDR3 sequences, about 35% of them seen just once; the ten biggest clones take up roughly 30%. Sequencing used blood. Receptors originate from a woman in her 40s with Graves' hyperthyroidism.

This clonotype was detected a few times. The chain has TRBV4-3 and TRBJ2-7; 7 nucleotides agree with TRBD2. Germline V lookup: CDR1 LGHNA, CDR2 YSLEER. J lost 5 bases, V lost 4 bases, and 14 bases had no gene match. CDR3 length: 16 residues. CDR3: CASSPLGGRITHEQYF. CDR3 nucleotide sequence: TGCGCCAGCAGCCCCTTAGGCGGGAGAATTACCCACGAGCAGTACTTC.

In regard to this clonotype: The junction differs from germline at one of its ends, possibly a read error. The chain combines TRBV7-2 with TRBJ1-3; no reliable D call. CDR3 length: 16 residues. Germline loops: CDR1 SGHTA, CDR2 FQGNSA. The CDR3 DNA reads as TGCGCCAGCAGCCATAACCGTGTCGGCTCTGGAAACACCATATATTTT. As protein: CASSHNRVGSGNTIYF.

V gene TRBV2 combines with J gene TRBJ1-4; 8 bases are a match to TRBD1. This CDR3 is built from 13 residues. V trimming: 7 bases; J trimming: 8 bases; junction bases outside the gene matches: 6. CDR1 is SNHLY, CDR2 FYNNEI, per germline. In DNA, the CDR3 is TGTGCCAGCAAGGGACAGGCTTACGAAAAACTGTTTTTT. It translates to CASKGQAYEKLFF.

This clonotype turned up a few times. The V and J genes are TRBV14 and TRBJ2-5; D possibly corresponds to TRBD1 (6 bases). Trimming left V 1 base short and J 5 bases short, with 14 bases between. CDR1 SGHDN and CDR2 FVKESK come from the germline V gene. The CDR3 extends over 15 amino acids. The CDR3: CASSQVFSGVETQYF. In DNA, the CDR3 is TGTGCCAGCAGCCAAGTTTTTTCAGGGGTGGAGACCCAGTACTTC.

Ten or more counts support this clonotype. The chain has TRBV2 and TRBJ1-3, with D possibly matching TRBD1 (5 bases). This CDR3 is built from 15 residues. Germline V gene data show CDR1 as SNHLY and CDR2 as FYNNEI. V lost 2 bases, J lost 0 bases, and 8 bases lay in between. The CDR3 sequence is CASSEMGLSGNTIYF. As DNA, the CDR3 is TGTGCCAGCAGTGAAATGGGGCTCTCTGGAAACACCATATATTTT. Drawing the rest from reference TRBV2 and TRBJ1-3, the complete variable domain is EPEVTQTPSHQVTQMGQEVILRCVPISNHLYFYWYRQILGQKVEFLVSFYNNEISEKSEIFDDQFSVERPDGSNFTLKIRSTKLEDSAMYFCASSEMGLSGNTIYFGEGSWLTVV.

V and J are TRBV11-2 and TRBJ2-7, with 7 bases matching TRBD2. The V gene's germline CDR1 is SGHAT and CDR2 FQNNGV. V dropped 7 bases and J dropped 3; count of bases not matched to a gene: 6. The CDR3 is made up of 13 amino acids. This CDR3 reads CASKVGGSYEQYF. The CDR3 nucleotides read TGTGCCAGCAAGGTGGGCGGGAGCTACGAGCAGTACTTC. The full variable domain, its missing parts supplied by reference TRBV11-2 and TRBJ2-7, is EAGVAQSPRYKIIEKRQSVAFWCNPISGHATLYWYQQILGQGPKLLIQFQNNGVVDDSQLPKDRFSAERLKGVDSTLKIQPAKLEDSAVYLCASKVGGSYEQYFGPGTRLTVT.

This clonotype was recorded at least ten times. The genes are TRBV7-2 and TRBJ2-7; D might be TRBD2 (6 bases). CDR3 size: 14 residues. V lost 8 bases and J 5 bases, leaving 19 bases between the germline ends. The germline gives CDR1 SGHTA, CDR2 FQGNSA. The CDR3 DNA reads as TGTGCCAGCGGCACGGGACTCCCGGGCAACGAGCAGTACTTC. Translated: CASGTGLPGNEQYF.

The chain links TRBV28 to TRBJ1-5; possibly TRBD1 for D (5 bases). This CDR3 region has 12 residues. The V end was cut by 6 bases, the J end by 5 bases, with 8 bases between. Germline V lookup: CDR1 MDHEN, CDR2 SYDVKM. CDR3 in amino acids: CASRMGDQPQHF. DNA for the CDR3: TGTGCCAGCAGGATGGGGGATCAGCCCCAGCATTTT.

This chain connects TRBV7-9 to TRBJ1-5, with 7 bases lining up with TRBD1. There are 16 residues in the CDR3. The germline gives CDR1 SEHNR, CDR2 FQNEAQ (reference sequence). V dropped 6 bases and J dropped 6; count of bases not matched to a gene: 14. CDR3 sequence (DNA): TGTGCCAGCAGGGGGACAACGCAGGGGGTTTTTCAGCCCCAGCATTTT. Amino acids: CASRGTTQGVFQPQHF. Together with reference TRBV7-9 and TRBJ1-5, the CDR3 gives the full variable domain: DTGVSQNPRHKITKRGQNVTFRCDPISEHNRLYWYRQTLGQGPEFLTYFQNEAQLEKSRLLSDRFSAERPKGSFSTLEIQRTEQGDSAMYLCASRGTTQGVFQPQHFGDGTRLSIL.

This chain joins TRBV7-9 and TRBJ2-7, with 9 bases matching TRBD1. V lost 6 bases and J lost 5; bases outside the gene matches: 17. Per germline, CDR1 SEHNR and CDR2 FQNEAQ (reference sequence). The CDR3 contains 17 residues. This CDR3 reads CASSFYRGRVALDEQYF. DNA for the CDR3: TGTGCCAGCAGTTTTTACAGGGGGCGGGTTGCCCTTGACGAGCAGTACTTC.

V gene TRBV6-5 combines with J gene TRBJ1-5; D possibly corresponds to TRBD1 (5 bases). Between the trimmed V and J ends, which lost 2 bases and 7 bases, there was a span of 15 bases. The germline gives CDR1 MNHEY, CDR2 SVGAGI. This CDR3 spans 15 amino acids. The CDR3 DNA is TGTGCCAGCAGTTACGATAGCAGGGAAAGGCAGCCCCAGCATTTT. It translates to CASSYDSRERQPQHF.

This clonotype was observed at least ten times. The rearrangement joins TRBV10-3 to TRBJ1-1, with TRBD1 as a possible D gene (6 bases). Deletions cut 3 bases from V and 6 bases from J, with 17 bases between. CDR1 and CDR2 from the germline V gene are ENHRY and SYGVKD. This CDR3 is built from 15 residues. This chain's CDR3 is CAISDNQGPPAEAFF. The CDR3 DNA reads as TGTGCCATCAGTGATAACCAGGGGCCCCCCGCTGAAGCTTTCTTT.

Note on this clonotype: A much larger clone sits a single nucleotide away, making a read error possible. CDR3 in amino acids: CASGFQTGALSTEAFF. The CDR3 bases are TGCGCCAGCGGCTTTCAGACAGGGGCCCTGAGCACTGAAGCTTTCTTT. The chain carries TRBV5-1 and TRBJ1-1, with 8 bases that match TRBD1. This CDR3 has 16 amino acids. Germline lookup yields CDR1 SGHRS and CDR2 YFSETQ.

This clonotype was seen repeatedly, ten times or more. The V and J genes are TRBV19 and TRBJ1-2, with D uncertain. The germline V gene encodes CDR1 LNHDA and CDR2 SQIVND (reference sequence). This CDR3 region has 15 residues. V lost 9 bases, J lost 2 bases, and 19 bases lay in between. The CDR3 here is CASRPAPDRNYGYTF. Written as DNA, the CDR3 is TGTGCCAGCCGGCCTGCCCCAGACCGAAACTATGGCTACACCTTC.